The 4 T cell receptor beta chains reported below all come from one sample, sequenced in a study of T cells in Graves' hyperthyroidism and ophthalmopathy (dated by TCRdb to about 2019). The library relied on multiplex PCR. Sequenced on an Illumina HiSeq 2000. Amplification of TCR beta CDR3 regions was carried out from RNA transcripts. For the first round of RT-PCR on the TCR CDR3, the HTBI primer set was used together with the Qiagen OneStep RT-PCR kit. The public reads were run again by TCRdb, first through fastp at Q25 and then through MiXCR, and only productive beta chains were kept. For every CDR3 protein sequence, its rows merge into one entry that carries the most common genes and DNA. The sample table lists hundreds of thousands of distinct CDR3 sequences, approximately 25% of them with a count of one. Clones ranked in the top ten supply more than 60% of the sample. The source material was blood. These receptors were taken from a man aged 45-60 years with Graves' hyperthyroidism.

V and J are TRBV20-1 and TRBJ2-1, with 7 positions matching TRBD2. V dropped 5 bases and J dropped 4; count of bases not matched to a gene: 11. The CDR3 is made up of 15 amino acids. Per germline, CDR1 DFQATT and CDR2 SNEGSKA (reference sequence). The CDR3 nucleotides are TGCAGTGCTCCCCGCAGGGCCGGGGGGTACAATGAGCAGTTCTTC. Its protein is CSAPRRAGGYNEQFF.

The rearrangement joins TRBV6-1 to TRBJ2-7, with 7 bases aligning to TRBD1. V trimming: 6 bases; J trimming: 1 base; junction bases outside the gene matches: 6. CDR3 length: 14 amino acids. Germline V gene lookup returns CDR1 MNHNS and CDR2 SASEGT. CDR3 loop: CASSRSGGSYEQYF. Written as DNA, the CDR3 is TGTGCCAGCAGCCGCTCAGGGGGTTCCTACGAGCAGTACTTC.

This chain connects TRBV7-3 to TRBJ2-1; 9 bases align to TRBD2. Germline CDR1 and CDR2: SGHTA and FQGTGA. With 1 base clipped from V and 9 bases from J, the junction kept 7 bases outside the gene matches. The CDR3 runs to 15 residues. CDR3 sequence reads: CASSLSSGSLGEQFF. For the CDR3, the DNA is TGTGCCAGCAGCTTAAGTAGCGGGAGCCTAGGTGAGCAGTTCTTC.

There are a few counts of this clonotype. The chain carries TRBV24-1 and TRBJ2-3, with D possibly being TRBD2 (5 bases). The CDR3 length is 12 residues. Trimming left V 4 bases short and J 6 bases short, with 7 bases between. Germline CDR1 KGHDR, CDR2 SFDVKD. CDR3 nucleotide sequence: TGTGCCACCAGTGACTGGGAGGATACGCAGTATTTT. It is translated as CATSDWEDTQYF.